This record covers a single T cell receptor beta chain. Amplification targeted TCR beta CDR3 regions from RNA transcripts. The HTBI set primed first-round TCR CDR3 RT-PCR. A single record per CDR3 protein comes from TCRdb applying MiXCR to the multiplex PCR reads. This sample has over 500,000 distinct CDR3 sequences, with around 15% found just once. This entry is derived from a study of T cells in Graves' hyperthyroidism and ophthalmopathy. This CDR3 is 16 amino acids long. The V gene's germline CDR1 is SGHDT and CDR2 YYEEEE. The junction had 7 bases not matched to a gene; V was cut back by 4 bases and J by 1 base.

The origin of this receptor is a woman aged 40 to 50 with Graves' hyperthyroidism. V usage is TRBV5-6 and J usage is TRBJ2-2, with 7 bases fitting TRBD1. Material for sequencing was blood. The CDR3 protein is CASSLNGQENTGELFF. In DNA, the CDR3 is TGTGCCAGCAGCCTTAACGGACAGGAGAACACCGGGGAGCTGTTTTTT.